These T cell receptor beta chains were read from a single sample in a study of T cell repertoires in cytomegalovirus infection. MiXCR, applied by TCRdb to the reads, yields one record per CDR3 protein. Of about 310,000 distinct CDR3 sequences listed, about a tenth are singletons. The sequencing input was PBMCs. These receptors were obtained from a human donor in good health (CMV status not recorded). Some clones in this sample may be carry-over from other donors' samples. The CDR3 runs from the conserved cysteine through the conserved F or W.

>TRBV7-9|TRBJ2-2
CASSLVMRLARTGELFF
>TRBV29-1|TRBJ2-5
CSFGTASETQYF
>TRBV14|TRBJ2-1
CASSQEGSLRAHNEQFF
>TRBV7-6|TRBJ2-1
CASSLVAGGPSSYNEQFF
>TRBV7-9|TRBJ2-7
CASSLGTSGIYEQYF
>TRBV20-1|TRBJ2-1
CSAGDGVGPYNEQFF
>TRBV29-1|TRBJ2-2
CSVEGTAGELFF
>TRBV20-1|TRBJ2-5
CSARDQGDGTQYF
>TRBV29-1|TRBJ2-3
CSVEAVAGEYTDTQYF
>TRBV7-8|TRBJ1-3
CASSLARTGVLGNTIYF
>TRBV28|TRBJ2-5
CASSLWDRRETQYF
>TRBV5-1|TRBJ2-1
CASSLPGLEPGQFF
>TRBV6-2/TRBV6-3|TRBJ2-5
CASSGYEETQYF
>TRBV28|TRBJ2-7
CAGTRQKSSYEQYF
>TRBV13|TRBJ2-7
CASILESTPSYEQYF
>TRBV29-1|TRBJ1-5
CSVVVLDRGGGNQPQHF
>TRBV5-6|TRBJ2-1
CASSLVTGIPINEQFF
>TRBV3-1|TRBJ2-3
CASSPNLTGAGDTQYF
>TRBV2|TRBJ2-2
CASSDLVVTGELFF
>TRBV29-1|TRBJ1-1
CSVEKGQGRAFF
>TRBV4-1|TRBJ1-2
CASSQGDTLGANYGYTF
>TRBV19|TRBJ2-3
CASSRLMANRGDTQYF
>TRBV7-9|TRBJ2-3
CASSLKERGNFRADTQYF
>TRBV5-1|TRBJ1-1
CASSLEASPEAFF
>TRBV15|TRBJ1-4
CATSRERTGGEKLFF
>TRBV7-8|TRBJ1-5
CASSDRDRAWDQPQHF
>TRBV2|TRBJ1-5
CASGFRESNQPQHF
>TRBV20-1|TRBJ2-3
CSAPAGTDTQYF
>TRBV7-9|TRBJ1-2
CASSSFRDVYFSVSGGYTF
>TRBV7-9|TRBJ2-3
CASSLVPRSTDTQYF
>TRBV3-1|TRBJ2-1
CASSHRRTALRFNEQFF
>TRBV6-2/TRBV6-3|TRBJ2-6
CASSYPGANVLTF
>TRBV11-3|TRBJ2-5
CASSIQGRAQETQYF
>TRBV11-2|TRBJ1-3
CASSLDRRTAKSGNTIYF
>TRBV7-2|TRBJ2-3
CASSLGIVAGGLDTQYF
>TRBV29-1|TRBJ2-5
CSEGSSGETQYF